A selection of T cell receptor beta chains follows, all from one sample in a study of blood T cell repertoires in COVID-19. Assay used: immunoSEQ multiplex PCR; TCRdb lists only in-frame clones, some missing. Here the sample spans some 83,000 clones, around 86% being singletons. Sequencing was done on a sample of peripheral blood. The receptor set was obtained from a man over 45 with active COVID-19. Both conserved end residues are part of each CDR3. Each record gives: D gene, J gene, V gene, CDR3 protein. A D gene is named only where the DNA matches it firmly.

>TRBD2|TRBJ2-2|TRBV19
CASSSLAGFTGELFF
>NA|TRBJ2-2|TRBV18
CASSPSGAGELFF
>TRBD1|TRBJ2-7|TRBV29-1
CSAGQGNEQYF
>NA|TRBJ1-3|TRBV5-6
CASSIQGTGNTIYF
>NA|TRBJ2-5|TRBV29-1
CSTKQGSPTQYF
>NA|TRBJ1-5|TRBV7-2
CASSEQGNQPQHF
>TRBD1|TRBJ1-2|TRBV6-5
CASSWDRYGYTF
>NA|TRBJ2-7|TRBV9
CASSVGDRAGTRSYEQYF
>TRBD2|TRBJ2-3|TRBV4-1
CASSQVLAGGTDTQYF
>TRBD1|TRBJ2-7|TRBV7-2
CASSARQGPLIYEQYF